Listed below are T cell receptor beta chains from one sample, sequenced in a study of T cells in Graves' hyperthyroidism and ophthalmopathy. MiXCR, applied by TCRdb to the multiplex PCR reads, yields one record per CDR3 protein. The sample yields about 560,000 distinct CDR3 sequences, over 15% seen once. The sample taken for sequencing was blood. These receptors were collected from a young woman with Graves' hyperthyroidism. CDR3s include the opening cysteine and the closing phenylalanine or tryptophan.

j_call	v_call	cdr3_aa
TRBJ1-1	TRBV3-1	CASSQATGGHSTEAFF
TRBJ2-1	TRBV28	CASTFSERAYNEQFF
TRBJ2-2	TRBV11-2	CASSLGGGPNTGELFF
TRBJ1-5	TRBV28	CASSPSGTGGLYSNQPQHF
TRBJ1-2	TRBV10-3	CAISESGYYGYTF
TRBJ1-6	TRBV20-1	CSVGVAGQGVNSPLHF
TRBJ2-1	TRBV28	CASSPTQWHPTSLYNEQFF
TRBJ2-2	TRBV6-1	CASSTGRYTGELFF
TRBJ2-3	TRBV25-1	CASSDGADGTDTQYF
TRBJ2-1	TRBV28	CASSIKRLALTYNEQFF
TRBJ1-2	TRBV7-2	CASSPHPGQIYGNTF
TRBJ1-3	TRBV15	CATSREGASSGNTIYF
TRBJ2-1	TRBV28	CASSPSSYNEQFF
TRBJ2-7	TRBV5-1	CASSLTGGEQYF
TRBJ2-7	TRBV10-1	CASGTLAYEQYF
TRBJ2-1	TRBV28	CASVGGTGGRNEQFF
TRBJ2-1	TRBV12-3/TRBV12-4	CASSLAALGNEQFF
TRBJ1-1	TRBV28	CASSTTGFYTEAFF
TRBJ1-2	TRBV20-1	CSALLTSGGRGYTF
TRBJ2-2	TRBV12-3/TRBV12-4	CAFLGEGTGELFF
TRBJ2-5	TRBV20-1	CSASGGAQETQYF
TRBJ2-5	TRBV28	CASSPIAGGGETQYF
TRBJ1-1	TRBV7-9	CASSLVLMNTEAFF
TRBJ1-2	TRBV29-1	CSSRDRGSYGYTF
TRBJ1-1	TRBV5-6	CASSFLTVKNTEAFF
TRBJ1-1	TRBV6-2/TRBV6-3	CASSHRERGTGVDTEAFF
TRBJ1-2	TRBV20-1	CSASLRGTDYGYTF
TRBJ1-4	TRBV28	CASSFWTGAQTFTATNEKLFF
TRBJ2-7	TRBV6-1	CASSRALGPYEQYF
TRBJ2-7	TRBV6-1	CASKLAELYEQYF
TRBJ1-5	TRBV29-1	CSVGQGVGQPQHF
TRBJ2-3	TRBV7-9	CASSLSLSVRSSSTDTQYF
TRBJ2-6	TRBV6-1	CASTDRSGANVLTF
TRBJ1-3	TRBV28	CASSPYRKGNTIYF
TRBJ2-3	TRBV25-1	CASSESQGYGTDTQYF
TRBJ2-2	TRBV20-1	CSARVLAGGHTGELFF
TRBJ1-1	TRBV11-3	CASSLVGGTFTEAFF
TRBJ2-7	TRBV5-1	CASSRDSRSYEQYF
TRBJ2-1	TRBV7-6	CASSLARGEQFF
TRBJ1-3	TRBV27	CASSFRRPGFGNTIYF
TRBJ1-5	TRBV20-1	CSASRDNSNQPQHF
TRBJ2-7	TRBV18	CASSPLTEAGNSYEQYF
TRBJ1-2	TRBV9	CASSTGQGSGYGYTF
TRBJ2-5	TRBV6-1	CASSSPSGGRWETQYF
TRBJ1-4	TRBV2	CASSEIGQANEKLFF
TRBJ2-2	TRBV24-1	CATRKSGTGELFF
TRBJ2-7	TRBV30	CAGGTGRTYEQYF
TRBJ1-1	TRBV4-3	CASSRGGKNTEAFF
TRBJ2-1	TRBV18	CASSPSRGGNNEQFF
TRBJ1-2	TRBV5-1	CASSLEAGYGYTF
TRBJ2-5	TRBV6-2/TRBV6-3	CASSYWPKRTQETQYF
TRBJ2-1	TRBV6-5	CASSYGTWREQFF
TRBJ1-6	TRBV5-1	CASSLYMENNSPLHF